This TCR beta chain was sequenced for a study of human thymus T cells. Whole-study findings and limits: Gene usage (both V and J) appeared biased in thymic and blood repertoires.

Method: immunoSEQ multiplex PCR; TCRdb's copy keeps in-frame clones and lacks some. Altogether some 50,000 clones are present, over 90% being singletons, with the ten largest covering approximately 0.16%. V was cut by 1 base and J by 2 bases, with 12 bases left in between. Germline CDR1 KGHSH, CDR2 LQKENI. This CDR3 has 17 residues. It was healthy Finnish infants having corrective surgery for congenital heart defects who were the donors. Four of the eight donors gave about 0.45-1 mL blood during surgery. A note on this clone: Its antigen is not known.

The V gene is TRBV18, the J gene TRBJ2-6, with D unclear. Sequencing was done on a sample of blood. This TCR was sampled from a girl under three years old with a congenital heart defect but otherwise immunologically healthy. The CDR3 coding sequence is TGTGCCAGCTCACCACTGACACTGTTAGCTGGGGCCAACGTCCTGACTTTC. Amino acids: CASSPLTLLAGANVLTF.